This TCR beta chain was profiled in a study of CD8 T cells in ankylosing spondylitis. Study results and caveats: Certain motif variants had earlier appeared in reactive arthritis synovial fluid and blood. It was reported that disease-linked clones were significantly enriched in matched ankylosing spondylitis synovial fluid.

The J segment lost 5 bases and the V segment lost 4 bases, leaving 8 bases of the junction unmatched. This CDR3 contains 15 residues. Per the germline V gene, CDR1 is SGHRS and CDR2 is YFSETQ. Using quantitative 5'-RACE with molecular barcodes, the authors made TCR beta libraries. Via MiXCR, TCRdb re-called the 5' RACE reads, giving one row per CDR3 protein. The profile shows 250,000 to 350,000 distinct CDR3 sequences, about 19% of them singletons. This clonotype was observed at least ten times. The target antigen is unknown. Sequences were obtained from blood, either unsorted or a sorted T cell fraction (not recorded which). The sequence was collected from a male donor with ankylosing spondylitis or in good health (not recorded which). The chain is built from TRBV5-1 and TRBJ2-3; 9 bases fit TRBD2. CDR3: CASSQAGGRLDTQYF. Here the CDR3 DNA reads TGCGCCAGCAGCCAGGCGGGAGGGCGATTAGATACGCAGTATTTT.